Listed here are 17 T cell receptor beta chains from one sample, sequenced in a study of neoadjuvant anti-PD-1 for oral cavity cancer. Method: immunoSEQ multiplex PCR; TCRdb's copy keeps in-frame clones and lacks some. This table holds 80,000 to 95,000 clones, about four fifths found once. This specimen was PBMCs, taken before nivolumab (anti-PD-1) treatment. The receptors stem from a person between 40 and 85 years old with oral cavity squamous cell carcinoma.

The CDR3 bases are TGTGCCAGCAGCGTAGGATGGGGTTCGAAGGACTACGAGCAGTACTTC. It is translated as CASSVGWGSKDYEQYF. The chain carries TRBV9 and TRBJ2-7; no reliable D call. The CDR3 covers 16 residues. Trimming removed 0 bases at V and 3 bases at J, with 16 bases between. CDR1 and CDR2 (germline): SGDLS, YYNGEE.

This clone occurred once. The J gene is TRBJ2-6, the V gene TRBV5-1; TRBD1 agrees at 7 bases. Germline assignment: CDR1 SGHRS and CDR2 YFSETQ. The CDR3 consists of 15 residues. Germline trimming cut 4 bases from V and 12 bases from J; bases unmatched to any gene: 13. Here the CDR3 DNA reads TGCGCCAGCAGCCCCGCGACGACAGGGTATAGCGTCCTGACTTTC. As protein: CASSPATTGYSVLTF.

The CDR3 DNA reads TGCAGCGCTTCAAACATGATCGGTGAGCAGTTCTTC. It yields the protein CSASNMIGEQFF. The rearrangement links TRBV29-1 to TRBJ2-1; no definite D call. Trimming took 7 bases from V and 9 from J, leaving 16 bases between them. The CDR3 is 12 amino acids. CDR1 and CDR2 (germline): SQVTM, ANQGSEA.

J is TRBJ1-5 and V is TRBV5-1; possible D gene TRBD1, 5 bases. This CDR3 is 13 amino acids long. Trimming removed 0 bases at V and 8 bases at J, with 9 bases between. Germline V CDR1 and CDR2: SGHRS, YFSETQ. DNA of the CDR3: TGCGCCAGCAGCTTGGCAGGGATCGAGCCCCAGCATTTT. This codes for CASSLAGIEPQHF. Supplemented by reference TRBV5-1 and TRBJ1-5, the full variable domain reads KAGVTQTPRYLIKTRGQQVTLSCSPISGHRSVSWYQQTPGQGLQFLFEYFSETQRNKGNFPGRFSGRQFSNSRSEMNVSTLELGDSALYLCASSLAGIEPQHFGDGTRLSIL.

The chain carries TRBV5-6 and TRBJ1-1; 7 nucleotides line up with TRBD1. Germline values: CDR1 SGHDT, CDR2 YYEEEE. Trimming took 0 bases from V and 3 from J; bases not matched to a gene: 2. The CDR3 totals 14 residues. The CDR3 DNA is TGTGCCAGCAGCTTGGGCAGGGGGGACACTGAAGCTTTCTTT. This gives the protein CASSLGRGDTEAFF.

This clone was counted only a few times. V gene TRBV7-8 combines with J gene TRBJ2-2; no clear D. CDR1 and CDR2 from the germline V gene are SGHVS and FQNEAQ. The CDR3 contains 15 residues. Trimming took 3 bases from V and 0 from J, leaving 8 bases between them. CDR3 in DNA: TGTGCCAGCAGCTTGGGTGATTCGAACACCGGGGAGCTGTTTTTT. Residues: CASSLGDSNTGELFF.

The chain recombines TRBV27 with TRBJ1-1; 9 nucleotides align to TRBD1. Germline V gene sequence: CDR1 MNHEY, CDR2 SMNVEV (reference sequence). With V trimmed by 4 bases and J by 9 bases, 12 bases remained unmatched. This CDR3 contains 15 residues. In DNA, the CDR3 is TGTGCCAGCAGTTCAACCCTCCCCGGACAGGGGAAAGCTTTCTTT. It is translated as CASSSTLPGQGKAFF.

The V call is TRBV2, the J call TRBJ1-1; 8 bases align to TRBD1. J gave up 7 bases and V 4 bases, and 8 bases lay outside the gene matches. Per germline, CDR1 SNHLY and CDR2 FYNNEI. This CDR3 comprises 14 residues. Here the CDR3 reads CASSVQGAGVEAFF. CDR3 coding DNA: TGTGCCAGCAGTGTTCAGGGGGCAGGGGTTGAAGCTTTCTTT.

The chain carries TRBV5-1 and TRBJ1-2; unclear D gene. Trimming shortened V by 6 bases and J by 5 bases, and 17 bases separated the two germline ends. Germline CDR1 and CDR2: SGHRS and YFSETQ. The CDR3 spans 14 residues. The CDR3 loop reads CASTQTSGTYGYTF. CDR3 nucleotide sequence: TGCGCCAGCACCCAGACCTCGGGCACTTATGGCTACACCTTC. Combining the CDR3 with reference TRBV5-1 and TRBJ1-2 gives the whole variable domain KAGVTQTPRYLIKTRGQQVTLSCSPISGHRSVSWYQQTPGQGLQFLFEYFSETQRNKGNFPGRFSGRQFSNSRSEMNVSTLELGDSALYLCASTQTSGTYGYTFGSGTRLTVV.

The chain employs TRBV5-6 and TRBJ1-2; 7 bases agree with TRBD1. Germline trimming cut 4 bases from V and 3 bases from J; bases unmatched to any gene: 3. CDR3 length equals 13 residues. The germline CDR1 and CDR2 sequences are SGHDT and YYEEEE. CDR3 loop: CASSRDRDYGYTF. In nucleotides, the CDR3 is TGTGCCAGCAGCCGCGACAGGGACTATGGCTACACCTTC. The variable domain in full, with the rest retrieved from reference TRBV5-6 and TRBJ1-2, is DAGVTQSPTHLIKTRGQQVTLRCSPKSGHDTVSWYQQALGQGPQFIFQYYEEEERQRGNFPDRFSGHQFPNYSSELNVNALLLGDSALYLCASSRDRDYGYTFGSGTRLTVV.

Note on this clone: The junction departs from the called germline gene at one end, perhaps through a read error. The rearrangement links TRBV7-7 to TRBJ2-1; D is unresolved. Germline-derived CDR1 and CDR2 are SSHAT and FNYEAQ (reference sequence). This CDR3 region has 15 residues. As DNA, the CDR3 is TGTGCTAGCAGCCCCGGCCTGATGGGTTACAATGAGCAGTTCTTC. Protein sequence: CASSPGLMGYNEQFF.

This clone was observed a few times. The chain joins TRBV9 to TRBJ1-2, with a tentative D call TRBD1 (6 bases). The V gene's germline CDR1 is SGDLS and CDR2 YYNGEE. Trimming stripped 6 bases from V and 0 bases from J, with 15 bases between. CDR3 size: 15 residues. The CDR3 is CASNEGGKTNYGYTF. CDR3 DNA sequence: TGTGCCAGCAACGAAGGGGGAAAAACTAACTATGGCTACACCTTC.

The rearrangement joins TRBV7-2 to TRBJ1-5, with 7 bases identical to TRBD1. After removal of 2 bases from V and 6 bases from J, the junction contained 7 bases not matched to a gene. Germline CDR1 and CDR2: SGHTA and FQGNSA. This CDR3 has 15 residues. The CDR3 DNA sequence: TGTGCCAGCAGCTTAAAGGTAGGGGGCGTTCAGCCCCAGCATTTT. This encodes CASSLKVGGVQPQHF.

This chain joins TRBV10-3 and TRBJ2-7; 10 positions agree with TRBD2. CDR3 length: 16 amino acids. Germline values: CDR1 ENHRY, CDR2 SYGVKD. Trimming took 3 bases from V and 6 from J; bases not matched to a gene: 11. This CDR3 reads CAISESGLAGEGEQYF. The CDR3 DNA reads TGTGCCATCAGTGAAAGTGGGCTAGCGGGAGAAGGCGAGCAGTACTTC.

This chain joins TRBV5-6 and TRBJ1-1; a weak D match, TRBD1 (6 bases). This CDR3 is 15 amino acids long. Trimming removed 0 bases at V and 4 bases at J, with 13 bases between. Germline V gives CDR1 SGHDT, CDR2 YYEEEE. Here the CDR3 reads CASSLEAGVSTEAFF. CDR3 nucleotides: TGTGCCAGCAGCTTGGAGGCAGGGGTAAGCACTGAAGCTTTCTTT.

In its sample, this clone was seen once. The gene calls are TRBV7-9 and TRBJ1-2; maybe TRBD1 (6 bases). CDR1 and CDR2 from the germline V gene are SEHNR and FQNEAQ (reference sequence). Trimming removed 1 base from V and 4 bases from J, with 13 bases in between. CDR3 length equals 15 residues. The CDR3 sequence is CASSLGAGEIYGYTF. In DNA form, the CDR3 reads TGTGCCAGCAGCTTAGGGGCAGGGGAAATCTATGGCTACACCTTC.

The gene calls are TRBV5-6 and TRBJ2-7; D is uncertain. The CDR3 extends over 11 amino acids. The V and J ends lost 2 bases and 1 base respectively, with 1 base between them. Germline lookup yields CDR1 SGHDT and CDR2 YYEEEE. For the CDR3, the DNA is TGTGCCAGCAGCTTTTCCTACGAGCAGTACTTC. This encodes CASSFSYEQYF.